These T cell receptor beta chains were read from a single sample in a study of blood T cell repertoires in COVID-19. The table came from immunoSEQ multiplex PCR; TCRdb's copy has only in-frame clones and leaves some out. The top ten hold approximately 0.96% of the sample, which has over 300,000 clones, approximately 87% seen once. Sequenced: PBMCs or T cells enriched from blood (not recorded which). The receptor set was obtained from a woman in her 30s with acute COVID-19. CDR3s include the opening cysteine and the closing phenylalanine or tryptophan. D genes are given only for firm matches. Size is stated for part of the rows, as once, few or many counts, or as a class when the clone is expanded.

TRBJ2-1	TRBV28	.	once	TGTGCCAGCAGTTTGCAGGGTCTATCTCGGTCCTACAATGAGCAGTTCTTC	CASSLQGLSRSYNEQFF
TRBJ1-4	TRBV6-5	.	few	TGTGCCAGCACCACAACAGGGCCTAATGAAAAACTGTTTTTT	CASTTTGPNEKLFF
TRBJ2-7	TRBV2	TRBD2	few	TGTGCCAGCCGGGAGGCCTACGAGCAGTACTTC	CASREAYEQYF
TRBJ2-2	TRBV2	TRBD2	once	TGTGCCAGCACTGGGGAGGGGCGGGGAAACACCGGGGAGCTGTTTTTT	CASTGEGRGNTGELFF
TRBJ1-1	TRBV29-1	.	few	TGCAGCGTTGTCCGGAACACTGAAGCTTTCTTT	CSVVRNTEAFF
TRBJ1-3	TRBV25-1	.	once	TGTGCCAGCAGTGAAGTGGGGGGGACTGGAAACACCATATATTTT	CASSEVGGTGNTIYF
TRBJ2-7	TRBV29-1	.	once	TGCAGCGTTGAAGGTCCGTCCAGGGGCGGATACTACGAGCAGTACTTC	CSVEGPSRGGYYEQYF
TRBJ1-4	TRBV3-1/TRBV3-2	TRBD1	.	TGTGCCAGCAGCCAGCGACGGGACAGGGGGCACGAAAAACTGTTTTTT	CASSQRRDRGHEKLFF
TRBJ2-7	TRBV23-1	TRBD2	.	TGCGCCAGCCGAGGTGGGGCTAGCGGATCCTACGAGCAGTACTTC	CASRGGASGSYEQYF
TRBJ2-7	TRBV6-5	TRBD2	.	TGTGCCAGCAGTTATCGAGCGGGGCTCGAGCAGTACTTC	CASSYRAGLEQYF
TRBJ1-1	TRBV5-1	TRBD1	.	TGCGCCAGCAGCTTGCTGGCCCAGGGTCCGGGACAGGGGGCTTTCTTT	CASSLLAQGPGQGAFF
TRBJ1-2	TRBV7-2	TRBD1	.	TGTGCCAGCAGCTTCTACAGGGGCGTCTATGGCTACACCTTC	CASSFYRGVYGYTF
TRBJ1-6	TRBV14	TRBD1	.	TGTGCCAGCAGCCAAGCGTGGACAGGGAATTCACCCCTCCACTTT	CASSQAWTGNSPLHF
TRBJ2-7	TRBV20-1	TRBD1	.	TGCAGTGCTAGTTCGGCCCGGGACAGTTCCTACGAGCAGTACTTC	CSASSARDSSYEQYF
TRBJ1-2	TRBV7-9	.	.	TGTGCCAGCAGCTTAGATCTAAGTTCAGGGGCTGGCTACACCTTC	CASSLDLSSGAGYTF